The clone carrying this T cell receptor beta chain was found once. Trimming shortened V by 5 bases and J by 0 bases, and 13 bases separated the two germline ends. CDR1 is SEHNR and CDR2 is FQNEAQ in the germline V gene (reference sequence). There are 16 residues in the CDR3. TCRdb's table, derived via immunoSEQ multiplex PCR, lists solely in-frame clones and lacks some. Among roughly 76,000 clones listed, roughly 94% were seen once. This record comes from a study of control samples from healthy donors and cancer patients. The gene calls are TRBV7-9 and TRBJ2-2; D unresolved. Source material: blood. The sequence was collected from a woman between 18 and 29 years old in good health. CDR3 region: CASSQINTPNTGELFF. CDR3 in DNA: TGTGCCAGCAGCCAAATAAACACCCCGAACACCGGGGAGCTGTTTTTT.